The sequence of this TCR beta chain was determined in a study of cytomegalovirus exposure and HLA in healthy donors (dated by TCRdb to about 2017). Broadly, across the study: An earlier analysis of roughly 500 of the donors reported under 300 Gb of sequence data and 117 million unique TCR beta sequences obtained from approximately 180 million T cells. Roughly 300 gigabases of sequencing data and 80 million or so unique TCR sequences were included in an early release covering about 700 HLA-typed donors. Of the 398 genotyped donors, about 80% fell in the genetic ancestry cluster associated with self-reported Caucasian donors. The study was designed to test whether signatures of past pathogen exposure could be identified by cataloging public T cell receptors. Using immunosequencing, the study profiled T cell repertoires from around 680 subjects and related those repertoires to cytomegalovirus serostatus. Along with the roughly 700-subject first cohort, a separate validation cohort of approximately 110 different subjects was used. The study combined high-throughput TCR immunosequencing, statistical association of individual TCRs with disease status, and machine learning to predict cytomegalovirus infection status. In a later analysis, previously published TCR beta repertoires from several hundred donors were re-analyzed and high-resolution HLA genotyping was added so that TCR occurrence patterns could be studied. Rather than using new phenotypic data, the later analysis identified candidate immune exposures from TCR beta sequences and from how often those sequences occurred across donors. An earlier analysis of 587 of the donors used high-throughput TCR beta sequencing to judge whether each TCR beta V gene segment behaved as functional or pseudogenic. Alongside the repertoire data, information on donor age, sex, ethnicity and CMV serostatus was compiled. Genome-wide SNP genotypes for about 65% of the roughly 670 donors were used in a later genetic analysis, which treated that subset as a discovery cohort. All discovery cohort repertoires had been generated using a single sequencing platform. Class I and class II HLA loci were covered by the typing at four-digit resolution. The number of typed donors differed by locus: about 620-640 for A, B, C, DRB1 and DQB1; approximately 530 for DQA1; 606 for DPA1; and 450 to 480 for DPB1. A few DR-DQ haplotypes were treated as single units for association and clustering because of strong linkage in the cohort. Among around 400 genotyped donors of the cohort, an average of approximately 200,000 unique TCR beta nucleotide sequences was sequenced per donor, of which about 20% were non-productive. Study-wide findings and limitations: Compared with equally common non-associated chains, HLA-associated TCR beta chains in a later analysis were more clonally expanded and had lower generation probabilities. In a later analysis, TCR association rates were found to vary across HLA loci, with the most associated TCRs seen for DRB1 alleles and the fewest for HLA-C alleles. According to a later genetic analysis, donors in an Asian-associated ancestry cluster had fewer N-insertions in productive TCRs than the approximately 690-donor mean. A few of the identified cytomegalovirus-associated TCR beta chains were confirmed in vitro to be specific for cytomegalovirus antigens. Immune exposure information for the cohort was limited to CMV serostatus. According to a later analysis, parvovirus B19, influenza, CMV and Epstein-Barr virus appeared linked to several top co-occurrence clusters. A later analysis associated approximately 17,000 TCR beta sequences with specific HLA alleles at a false discovery rate of 0.05. According to the authors, the approach could potentially be generalized to other disease states and immunological phenotypes. Assigning TCR associations to individual alleles was difficult when HLA alleles, especially DR and DQ, strongly co-occurred. Some IMGT-functional V segments, including TRBV6-2 and TRBV6-3, could not be distinguished by the 87-base-pair reads and were therefore excluded. A group of highly shared sequence variants was considered likely to be a technical artifact of the sequencing pipeline. In a later genetic analysis, a missense DCLRE1C variant was associated with V-gene and J-gene trimming of TCR beta chains, and the association was replicated in an independent cohort. The study listed over 150 TCR beta chains as associated with cytomegalovirus. A further reported finding was that TCR beta sequences accurately predicted the HLA-A and HLA-B alleles for most subjects in the first cohort. Roughly uniform sequencing depth across donors was assumed in presence/absence analyses, although this assumption may not hold. According to a later analysis, most CMV-associated TCR beta chains appeared to be HLA-restricted, and the HLA associations seemed to be driven largely by CMV exposure. Because counts were too low, approximately 15 rarely observed V segments, including chromosome 9 orphons, were excluded from the earlier analysis of under 650 of the donors. Because HLA typing was unavailable for some donors at each locus, only the typed subset was used in association tests. Linkage disequilibrium might explain the correlated functional status among segregating V segments, but an unknown experimental factor could not be excluded. In an earlier analysis of some 500 of the donors, most TCR beta V segments were observed in productive rearrangements about 87% or about 30% of the time, broadly matching IMGT annotations. This cohort had only TCR beta chains sequenced, and the lack of alpha or paired-chain data limited which features could be detected. Cytomegalovirus status was reported to be diagnosed by the classifier with high specificity and sensitivity in both the original and validation cohorts. While some public TCRs were present in many individuals, most TCR sequences turned up only very rarely across donors.

Including the terminal cysteine and phenylalanine, the CDR3 comprises 13 residues. The entry retains the CDR3 DNA only, 39 bases that are in frame from base 1. The germline V gene gives CDR1 as SQVTM and CDR2 as ANQGSEA. Trimming removed 8 bases from V and 2 bases from J; the gene matches leave 7 bases unexplained. With respect to this clone: There is no known antigen for this receptor. No qualities accompany the bases; no much larger clone lies one base away.

In total, approximately 610 healthy bone marrow donors made up the cohort. At the time of sampling, every cohort member was nominally healthy, though immune exposures that went unrecorded were likely present. The donor tested CMV seropositive, placing the donor among the 250 to 350 seropositive members of the cohort. A peripheral blood sample was collected from each donor, and TCR beta sequencing was performed on peripheral blood mononuclear cells. The Qiagen DNeasy Blood Extraction Kit was used to extract genomic DNA from the blood cell samples. The library was obtained by the immunoSEQ multiplex PCR assay. A mixture of 60 forward primers for TCR Vbeta segments and 13 reverse primers for TCR Jbeta segments was used in the multiplex PCR. A multiplex PCR assay on genomic DNA amplified the CDR3 region of rearranged TCR beta genes. The Illumina HiSeq System was used to sequence the amplified TCR beta libraries as 87-base-pair reads. The paper's data handling went like this. A later analysis tallied 70 million to 100 million unique TCR beta chains across the 640 or so repertoires, and approximately 12 million of those chains were shared by two or more donors. Raw reads were error-corrected and collapsed into unique sequences by a nearest-neighbor algorithm in which closely related sequences were merged to remove PCR and sequencing errors. Alignment of CDR3 sequences to IMGT reference sequences was used to assign V, D and J gene segments. Each retained sequence needed at least a six-nucleotide match to both a V gene segment and a J gene segment. Rearrangements were called productive when the CDR3 lacked stop codons and stayed in frame with V and J; all others were non-productive. Following IMGT convention, CDR3 was defined as the stretch from the second conserved V-encoded cysteine up to the conserved J-encoded phenylalanine. In an earlier analysis of 587 of the donors, sequences lacking an unambiguous match to a single V gene segment were excluded. In an earlier analysis of 587 of the donors, a V segment was called functional when productive rearrangements were above 56.7%, and segregating when the standard deviation between donors exceeded 5%. A statistical classification framework was built for diagnosing cytomegalovirus status from the catalog of TCR beta chain sequences. In a later analysis, TCR nucleotide sequences were compared against IMGT/GENE-DB human TR gene sequences so that V and J genes could be assigned. The TCRdist pipeline was used in a later analysis to assign CDR3 sequences and most-parsimonious VDJ recombination scenarios. In a later analysis, each TCR beta chain was defined by its CDR3 amino acid sequence together with its V-gene family, and reads lacking a unique V-gene family were excluded. A later analysis removed 600 or so highly shared, low-generation-probability nucleotide sequences to deal with suspected cross-contamination and a sequencing artifact. In a later analysis, a clonal expansion index for each public chain was calculated from normalized within-repertoire ranks of inferred template counts. A later analysis computed generation probabilities with a VDJ recombination model fitted to out-of-frame rearrangements, and checked the results against IGoR. In a later analysis, TCR-TCR, TCR-HLA and TCR-CMV co-occurrence was scored with hypergeometric tests, and a repertoire-size bias correction was applied to TCR pairs. False discovery rates were estimated in a later analysis by permuting HLA or CMV assignments 20 times. A later analysis grouped co-occurring TCRs with DBSCAN, adding TCRdist sequence similarity when clustering within HLA-allele-positive subsets. Repertoires with fewer than 30,000 or more than 120,000 public chains were left out of co-occurrence clustering, as were five repertoires with anomalous nucleotide sharing. TCRdb mirrors the immuneACCESS table, restricted to in-frame sequences. Some clones are absent from its copies; in checked studies, under half trace to an unresolved V gene, and the reason for the others is unknown. That table gives V, J and clone size, and the DNA gave D and trimming. Recorded for this sample are roughly 190,000 clones; about four fifths of them occurred a single time. 10% of the sample belongs to the ten largest clones.

This receptor was obtained from a woman between 45 and 60 years old in good health and CMV-seropositive. Sample: PBMCs. The chain was built from TRBV29-1 and TRBJ2-7; TRBD1 agrees with 9 junctional bases. The nucleotide sequence reads TGCAGCTATGCGACAGGGGGGGCCTACGAGCAGTACTTC. Protein translation: CSYATGGAYEQYF.